A single sample gave rise to the 2 T cell receptor beta chains below, sequenced in a study of T cell changes during pregnancy in multiple sclerosis. This table comes from immunoSEQ multiplex PCR, and its TCRdb copy is limited to in-frame clones, with some not included. Here the sample spans about 100,000 clones, 90% to 95% being singletons. Specimen: peripheral blood, collected after pregnancy. The receptors derive from a female donor with multiple sclerosis, enrolled in a pregnancy study.

This clone was counted a single time. V gene TRBV6-5 combines with J gene TRBJ2-5; TRBD2 is a possible D gene (5 bases). Trimming shortened V by 2 bases and J by 2 bases, and 12 bases separated the two germline ends. The CDR3 extends over 15 amino acids. Germline V gives CDR1 MNHEY, CDR2 SVGAGI. The CDR3 spells CASSYATGKQETQYF. DNA for the CDR3: TGTGCCAGCAGTTACGCCACGGGAAAACAAGAGACCCAGTACTTC.

The chain has TRBV6-5 and TRBJ1-2; D is perhaps TRBD1 (5 bases). CDR1 MNHEY and CDR2 SVGAGI come from the germline V gene. The CDR3 contains 15 residues. V was pared by 6 bases and J by 4 bases, with 18 bases between. The chain's CDR3 is CASSDGQGWVYGYTF. For the CDR3, the DNA is TGTGCCAGCAGCGACGGCCAGGGTTGGGTCTATGGCTACACCTTC.